This TCR beta chain was sequenced for a study of human T cells and chemical hapten exposure. Overall study: Application of 0.01% DPC to the upper back was done by patch test, with a reading at 6 days.

The CDR3 consists of 16 residues. CDR1 LNHDA and CDR2 SQIVND come from the germline V gene (reference sequence). V lost 5 bases and J lost 2; bases outside the gene matches: 6. TCRdb re-called the RACE reads through MiXCR, storing one row per CDR3 protein. Altogether tens of thousands of distinct CDR3 sequences are present, about 7% being singletons, with the ten largest covering over 1.5%. Time point indicated: pre-sensitization, week 0. As for treatment: therapeutic diphenylcyclopropenone sensitization with weekly scalp DPC. Many counts were recorded for this clonotype. The receptor comes from a woman in her thirties with alopecia areata. Some clones in this sample may be carry-over from other donors' samples. The rearrangement links TRBV19 to TRBJ2-6, with 7 bases aligning to TRBD1. Sequences were derived from whole blood, sampled in connection with sensitization to the hapten diphenylcyclopropenone (DPC). As DNA, the CDR3 is TGTGCCAGTAGTCTCAACAGGGGTACTGGGGCCAACGTCCTGACTTTC. It codes for CASSLNRGTGANVLTF.